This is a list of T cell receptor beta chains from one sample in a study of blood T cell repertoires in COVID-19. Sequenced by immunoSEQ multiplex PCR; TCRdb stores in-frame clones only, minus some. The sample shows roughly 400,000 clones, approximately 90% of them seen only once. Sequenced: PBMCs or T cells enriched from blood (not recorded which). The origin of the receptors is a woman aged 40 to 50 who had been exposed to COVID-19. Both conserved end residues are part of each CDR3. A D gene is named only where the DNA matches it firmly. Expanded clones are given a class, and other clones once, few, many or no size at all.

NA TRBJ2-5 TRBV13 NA TGTGCCAGCAGCTTAAGTGGTGGTAGTCGAGAGACCCAGTACTTC CASSLSGGSRETQYF
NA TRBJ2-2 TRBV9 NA TGTGCCAGCAGCGTAGTCCCAGCGGCCACCGGGGAGCTGTTTTTT CASSVVPAATGELFF
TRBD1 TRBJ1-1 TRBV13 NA TGTGCCAGCAGCTTAGGGACAGGGACCACTGAAGCTTTCTTT CASSLGTGTTEAFF
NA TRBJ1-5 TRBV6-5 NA TGTGCCAGCAGTTCAGCCGGGGGTCGTGTCAATCAGCCCCAGCATTTT CASSSAGGRVNQPQHF
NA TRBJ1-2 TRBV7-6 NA TGTGCCAGCAGCCCGCGGGAGGAGGGTTACAATGGCTACACCTTC CASSPREEGYNGYTF
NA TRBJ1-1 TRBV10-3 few TGTGCCATCAGTGTGGGTGGGGCTGGGGAGGACACTGAAGCTTTCTTT CAISVGGAGEDTEAFF
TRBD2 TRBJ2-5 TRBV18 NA TGTGCCAGCTCACCACCGACTAGCGGACAAGAGACCCAGTACTTC CASSPPTSGQETQYF
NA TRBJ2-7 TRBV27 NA TGTGCCAGCAGTCCACAGACAAGCTCCTACGAGCAGTACTTC CASSPQTSSYEQYF
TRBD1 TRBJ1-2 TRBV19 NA TGTGCCAGTAGTATCACCGGGACAGGGCCTTTCTACACCTTC CASSITGTGPFYTF
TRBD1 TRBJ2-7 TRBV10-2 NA TGCGCCAGCACCCCAAGGACAGGGGTGGCCCACGAGCAGTACTTC CASTPRTGVAHEQYF
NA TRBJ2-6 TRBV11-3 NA TGTGCCAGCAGCTTACCCCCCAGGATAACTGGGGCCAACGTCCTGACTTTC CASSLPPRITGANVLTF
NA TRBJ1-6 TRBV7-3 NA TGTGCCAGCAGCTTAACGGGGAACGGGGTATCACCCCTCCACTTT CASSLTGNGVSPLHF
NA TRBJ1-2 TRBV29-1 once TGCAGCGTTGACGACAACTACTATGGCTACACCTTC CSVDDNYYGYTF
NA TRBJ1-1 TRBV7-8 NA TGTGCCAGCAGCACGGGGGGCGAGAACACTGAAGCTTTCTTT CASSTGGENTEAFF
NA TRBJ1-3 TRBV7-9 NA TGTGCCAGCAGCCACCCTTGGGGGGGCGGCTCTGGAAACACCATATATTTT CASSHPWGGGSGNTIYF
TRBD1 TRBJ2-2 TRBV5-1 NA TGCGCCACCCGTTATGGGGCAGGGGGCCTAATCACTGGTGAGCTGTTTTTT CATRYGAGGLITGELFF
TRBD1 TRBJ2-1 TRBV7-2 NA TGTGCCAGCCGGGACAGCTACAATGAGCAGTTCTTC CASRDSYNEQFF
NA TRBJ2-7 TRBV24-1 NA TGTGCCACCAGTGATGCGACATCCGCCACCTACGAGCAGTACTTC CATSDATSATYEQYF
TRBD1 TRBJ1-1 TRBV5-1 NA TGCGCCAGCAGCTTGTTCGCAGGGGGCGGGTCTGAAGCTTTCTTT CASSLFAGGGSEAFF
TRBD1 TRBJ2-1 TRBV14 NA TGTGCCAGCAGCTGGGGACAGGCTGGGAATGAGCAGTTCTTC CASSWGQAGNEQFF
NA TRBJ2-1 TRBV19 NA TGTGCCAGTATACCCACCCTCCCGGGTGGGGCTATTAATGAGCAGTTCTTC CASIPTLPGGAINEQFF
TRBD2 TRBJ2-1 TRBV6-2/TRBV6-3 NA TGTGCCAGCAGTTACGGCGCTAGCGGGACGGAGCAGTTCTTC CASSYGASGTEQFF
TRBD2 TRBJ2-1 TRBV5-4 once TGTGCCAGCAGCTCTCCCGGACTAGCGGCGCATAATGAGCAGTTCTTC CASSSPGLAAHNEQFF
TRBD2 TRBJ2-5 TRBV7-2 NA TGTGCCAGCAGCCCGGGGACTAGCGGGTTGCAAGAGACCCAGTACTTC CASSPGTSGLQETQYF
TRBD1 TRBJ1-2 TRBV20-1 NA TGCAGTGCAGGGACAGGGTATGGCTACACCTTC CSAGTGYGYTF
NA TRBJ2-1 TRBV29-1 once TGCAGCGCCTTAGCGAGGGCGCGGGGCTCCTACAATGAGCAGTTCTTC CSALARARGSYNEQFF
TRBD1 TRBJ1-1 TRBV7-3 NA TGTGCCAGCAGCTCGACAGGGGGGGTTGAAGCTTTCTTT CASSSTGGVEAFF
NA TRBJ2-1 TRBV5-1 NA TGCGCCAGCAGCTTGGGTGGCGGGGGCAGCTCCTACAATGAGCAGTTCTTC CASSLGGGGSSYNEQFF
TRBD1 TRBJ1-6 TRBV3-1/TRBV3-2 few TGTGCCAGCAGCCGGGGACAGGTTAATTCACCCCTCCACTTT CASSRGQVNSPLHF
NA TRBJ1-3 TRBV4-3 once TGCGCCAGCAGCGGGGGGGATCATCGCACCATATATTTT CASSGGDHRTIYF
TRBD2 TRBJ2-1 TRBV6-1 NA TGTGCCAGCAGTGCGCAGGGACTAGCGGGGGGATACTACAATGAGCAGTTCTTC CASSAQGLAGGYYNEQFF
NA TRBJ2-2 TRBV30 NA TGTGCCTGGAGGAAGCGGACGAACACCGGGGAGCTGTTTTTT CAWRKRTNTGELFF
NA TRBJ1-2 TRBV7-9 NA TGTGCCAGCAGCCCGTTTAACTATGGCTACACCTTC CASSPFNYGYTF
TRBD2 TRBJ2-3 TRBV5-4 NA TGTGCCAGCAGGGGGGGACTAGCGGGAGAAGATACGCAGTATTTT CASRGGLAGEDTQYF
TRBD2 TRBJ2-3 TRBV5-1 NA TGCGCCAGCAGACCAGATAGCGGGAGGTTGGATACGCAGTATTTT CASRPDSGRLDTQYF
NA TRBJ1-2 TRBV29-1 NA TGCAGCGTTGAAGATGAACAGACCTATGGCTACACCTTC CSVEDEQTYGYTF
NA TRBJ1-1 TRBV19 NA TGTGCCAGTGCGGGACCGAGGAACACTGAAGCTTTCTTT CASAGPRNTEAFF
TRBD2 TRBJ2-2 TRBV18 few TGTGCCAGCTCTCCAAGGGTAGCGGGAGACACCGGGGAGCTGTTTTTT CASSPRVAGDTGELFF
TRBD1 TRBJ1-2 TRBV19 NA TGTGCCAGTAGTCCCGACAGGGAACGCTATGGCTACACCTTC CASSPDRERYGYTF
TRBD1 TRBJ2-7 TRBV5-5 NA TGTGCCAGCAGGAGAGGGACAGGAGTCTACGAGCAGTACTTC CASRRGTGVYEQYF
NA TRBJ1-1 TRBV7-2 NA TGTGCCAGCAGCCCCAGGGCCTTTGACACTGAAGCTTTCTTT CASSPRAFDTEAFF
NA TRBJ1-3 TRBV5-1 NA TGCGCCACCATAGACAGTAGCTCTGGAAACACCATATATTTT CATIDSSSGNTIYF
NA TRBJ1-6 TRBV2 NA TGTGCCAGCAGTTCTAGGGGGAATTCACCCCTCCACTTT CASSSRGNSPLHF
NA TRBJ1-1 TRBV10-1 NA TGCGCCAGCAGTACAGCCACTGAAGCTTTCTTT CASSTATEAFF
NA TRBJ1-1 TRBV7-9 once TGTGCCAGCAGCTTAGGGAGGGAGGCAGCTTTCTTT CASSLGREAAFF
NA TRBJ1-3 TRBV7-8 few TGTGCCAGCAGCTTATCAACTGGAAACACCATATATTTT CASSLSTGNTIYF
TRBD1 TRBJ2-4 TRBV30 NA TGTGCCTGGGCGCCACAGGGGGGCCTAGCCAAAAACATTCAGTACTTC CAWAPQGGLAKNIQYF
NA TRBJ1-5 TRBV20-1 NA TGCAGTGCTAGTGGTGACAGTAATCAGCCCCAGCATTTT CSASGDSNQPQHF
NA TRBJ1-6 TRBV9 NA TGTGCCAGCAGGAGGGAGGAAATGAATAATTCACCCCTCCACTTT CASRREEMNNSPLHF
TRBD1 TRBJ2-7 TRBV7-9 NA TGTGCCAGCAGCACAGCCGGGACAGGGGCTTACGAGCAGTACTTC CASSTAGTGAYEQYF
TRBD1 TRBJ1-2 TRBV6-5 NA TGTGCCATAGGACAGGGGCTTAACTATGGCTACACCTTC CAIGQGLNYGYTF
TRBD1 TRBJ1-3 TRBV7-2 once TGTGCCAGCAGCAAAGGACAGGCCCCCTACTCTGGAAACACCATATATTTT CASSKGQAPYSGNTIYF
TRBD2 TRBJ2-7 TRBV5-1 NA TGCGCCAGCAGCAATTCCCAGTCGGGAGGGCCCTACGAGCAGTACTTC CASSNSQSGGPYEQYF
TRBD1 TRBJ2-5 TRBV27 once TGTGCCAGCACTCCCGGGAGGACAGGGGGCGACGGGTCGGTGCAAGAGACCCAGTACTTC CASTPGRTGGDGSVQETQYF
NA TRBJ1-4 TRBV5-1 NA TGCGCCAGCAGCTCGACAGCGACTAATGAAAAACTGTTTTTT CASSSTATNEKLFF
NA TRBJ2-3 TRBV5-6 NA TGTGCCAGCAGCCCCAACACAGATACGCAGTATTTT CASSPNTDTQYF
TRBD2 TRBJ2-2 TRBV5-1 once TGCGCCAGCAGCTTGTGGCCTCGGGGGGTAAACACCGGGGAGCTGTTTTTT CASSLWPRGVNTGELFF
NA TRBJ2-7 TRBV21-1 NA TGTGCCAGCCTCATTCCGGGACAGGTATCCTACGAGCAGTACTTC CASLIPGQVSYEQYF
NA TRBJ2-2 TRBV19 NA TGTGCCAGTAGTGGCCCCGACACCGGGGAGCTGTTTTTT CASSGPDTGELFF
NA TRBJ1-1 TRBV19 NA TGTGCCAGTAGTACCCGGGGGGGAAGTGAAGCTTTCTTT CASSTRGGSEAFF